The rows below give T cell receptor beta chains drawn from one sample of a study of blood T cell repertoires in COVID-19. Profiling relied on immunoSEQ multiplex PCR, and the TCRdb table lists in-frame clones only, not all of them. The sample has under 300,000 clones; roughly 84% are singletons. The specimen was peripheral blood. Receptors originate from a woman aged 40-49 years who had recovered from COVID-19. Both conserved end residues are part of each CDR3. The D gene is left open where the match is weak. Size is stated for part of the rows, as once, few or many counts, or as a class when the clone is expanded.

cdr3_aa: CASSPGLAGGRTDTQYF
cdr3_nt: TGCGCCAGCAGCCCTGGACTAGCGGGGGGCAGGACAGATACGCAGTATTTT
d_call: TRBD2
clone_size: .
v_call: TRBV5-1
j_call: TRBJ2-3

cdr3_aa: CASSIFRGTDTQYF
cdr3_nt: TGTGCCAGTAGTATTTTTCGGGGCACAGATACGCAGTATTTT
d_call: .
clone_size: .
v_call: TRBV19
j_call: TRBJ2-3

cdr3_aa: CASSRQGRDSPLHF
cdr3_nt: TGTGCCAGCAGTAGACAGGGTCGTGATTCACCCCTCCACTTT
d_call: TRBD1
clone_size: .
v_call: TRBV2
j_call: TRBJ1-6

cdr3_aa: CASRLQGWSTGELFF
cdr3_nt: TGTGCCAGCAGGCTACAGGGTTGGAGCACCGGGGAGCTGTTTTTT
d_call: .
clone_size: .
v_call: TRBV2
j_call: TRBJ2-2

cdr3_aa: CASSLGGVDEQFF
cdr3_nt: TGTGCCAGCAGCTTAGGGGGGGTCGATGAGCAGTTCTTC
d_call: .
clone_size: .
v_call: TRBV7-2
j_call: TRBJ2-1

cdr3_aa: CASTRDRDGYTF
cdr3_nt: TGTGCCAGCACCAGAGACAGGGACGGCTACACCTTC
d_call: TRBD1
clone_size: few
v_call: TRBV7-9
j_call: TRBJ1-2

cdr3_aa: CASSLKLGQGGEQYF
cdr3_nt: TGCGCCAGCAGCTTGAAGCTGGGACAGGGCGGTGAGCAGTACTTC
d_call: TRBD1
clone_size: .
v_call: TRBV5-1
j_call: TRBJ2-7

cdr3_aa: CATSGEEGTDTQYF
cdr3_nt: TGTGCCACCAGCGGGGAGGAAGGCACAGATACGCAGTATTTT
d_call: .
clone_size: .
v_call: TRBV15
j_call: TRBJ2-3

cdr3_aa: CASSPNRGLEFF
cdr3_nt: TGTGCCAGCAGTCCCAACAGGGGGCTCGAGTTCTTC
d_call: TRBD1
clone_size: .
v_call: TRBV12-3/TRBV12-4
j_call: TRBJ2-1

cdr3_aa: CASSFRGGLYEQYF
cdr3_nt: TGTGCCAGCAGCTTCCGCGGGGGCCTCTACGAGCAGTACTTC
d_call: .
clone_size: few
v_call: TRBV7-8
j_call: TRBJ2-7

cdr3_aa: CASSQFDSGGTNQETQYF
cdr3_nt: TGCGCCAGCAGCCAATTTGATAGCGGGGGCACCAACCAAGAGACCCAGTACTTC
d_call: TRBD2
clone_size: .
v_call: TRBV4-1
j_call: TRBJ2-5

cdr3_aa: CASRLTGANEQYF
cdr3_nt: TGTGCCAGCAGACTGACAGGGGCCAACGAGCAGTACTTC
d_call: TRBD1
clone_size: .
v_call: TRBV12-3/TRBV12-4
j_call: TRBJ2-7

cdr3_aa: CASSLAVGQGSSTEAFF
cdr3_nt: TGTGCCAGCAGCTTGGCCGTGGGACAGGGGTCGAGCACTGAAGCTTTCTTT
d_call: TRBD1
clone_size: .
v_call: TRBV5-6
j_call: TRBJ1-1

cdr3_aa: CASSPTGHAYQPQHF
cdr3_nt: TGTGCCAGCAGCCCGACGGGACACGCATATCAGCCCCAGCATTTT
d_call: .
clone_size: .
v_call: TRBV3-1/TRBV3-2
j_call: TRBJ1-5

cdr3_aa: CASSFRVFNTDTQYF
cdr3_nt: TGTGCCAGCAGCTTCAGGGTATTTAACACAGATACGCAGTATTTT
d_call: .
clone_size: few
v_call: TRBV13
j_call: TRBJ2-3

cdr3_aa: CASNPSSGFTGELFF
cdr3_nt: TGTGCCAGCAACCCCTCCTCAGGGTTTACCGGGGAGCTGTTTTTT
d_call: .
clone_size: .
v_call: TRBV6-5
j_call: TRBJ2-2

cdr3_aa: CASVLQGIGYEQYF
cdr3_nt: TGTGCCAGCGTTCTTCAGGGAATAGGCTACGAGCAGTACTTC
d_call: .
clone_size: once
v_call: TRBV7-9
j_call: TRBJ2-7

cdr3_aa: CASSLNSAVPDTQYF
cdr3_nt: TGTGCCAGCAGTTTAAACTCAGCGGTCCCAGATACGCAGTATTTT
d_call: .
clone_size: .
v_call: TRBV27
j_call: TRBJ2-3

cdr3_aa: CASSDRNYGYTF
cdr3_nt: TGTGCCAGCAGCGACAGGAACTATGGCTACACCTTC
d_call: .
clone_size: .
v_call: TRBV5-6
j_call: TRBJ1-2

cdr3_aa: CASSLGRGDGEQYF
cdr3_nt: TGTGCCAGCAGCTTAGGCAGGGGTGATGGCGAGCAGTACTTC
d_call: .
clone_size: many
v_call: TRBV5-4
j_call: TRBJ2-7

cdr3_aa: CASSPTPGQGIYEQFF
cdr3_nt: TGTGCCAGCAGTCCCACACCGGGACAGGGCATCTATGAGCAGTTCTTC
d_call: TRBD1
clone_size: .
v_call: TRBV27
j_call: TRBJ2-1

cdr3_aa: CASSRQGSDGYTF
cdr3_nt: TGTGCCAGCAGCCGTCAGGGATCAGATGGCTACACCTTC
d_call: .
clone_size: once
v_call: TRBV7-3
j_call: TRBJ1-2

cdr3_aa: CASSLTGLNQPQHF
cdr3_nt: TGTGCCAGCAGTTTAACAGGATTAAATCAGCCCCAGCATTTT
d_call: .
clone_size: .
v_call: TRBV27
j_call: TRBJ1-5

cdr3_aa: CASSQGTGMNTGELFF
cdr3_nt: TGTGCCAGCAGCCAAGGGACAGGGATGAACACCGGGGAGCTGTTTTTT
d_call: TRBD1
clone_size: .
v_call: TRBV3-1/TRBV3-2
j_call: TRBJ2-2

cdr3_aa: CASSSAQGTRSYNEQFF
cdr3_nt: TGTGCCAGCAGCTCTGCACAGGGGACCCGCTCCTACAATGAGCAGTTCTTC
d_call: TRBD1
clone_size: .
v_call: TRBV11-3
j_call: TRBJ2-1

cdr3_aa: CASSSRTLQGNSPLHF
cdr3_nt: TGTGCCAGCAGCTCCAGGACCCTTCAGGGGAATTCACCCCTCCACTTT
d_call: .
clone_size: .
v_call: TRBV11-3
j_call: TRBJ1-6

cdr3_aa: CASSDPRVGKNIQYF
cdr3_nt: TGTGCCAGCAGCGACCCCCGGGTCGGCAAAAACATTCAGTACTTC
d_call: .
clone_size: .
v_call: TRBV6-6
j_call: TRBJ2-4

cdr3_aa: CASNNGRGTGMNTEAFF
cdr3_nt: TGTGCCAGCAACAACGGCAGGGGGACAGGTATGAACACTGAAGCTTTCTTT
d_call: TRBD1
clone_size: .
v_call: TRBV5-4
j_call: TRBJ1-1

cdr3_aa: CASSMGDSRNQPQHF
cdr3_nt: TGTGCCAGTAGTATGGGGGACAGTCGGAATCAGCCCCAGCATTTT
d_call: TRBD1
clone_size: .
v_call: TRBV19
j_call: TRBJ1-5

cdr3_aa: CASSASRDLPVYEQYF
cdr3_nt: TGTGCCAGCAGCGCCTCGAGGGATCTCCCAGTCTACGAGCAGTACTTC
d_call: .
clone_size: once
v_call: TRBV11-2
j_call: TRBJ2-7

cdr3_aa: CASSLAGEVMNTEAFF
cdr3_nt: TGTGCCAGCAGCTTGGCCGGGGAGGTAATGAACACTGAAGCTTTCTTT
d_call: .
clone_size: .
v_call: TRBV5-4
j_call: TRBJ1-1

cdr3_aa: CAWSVLDTSSYEQYF
cdr3_nt: TGTGCCTGGAGTGTGTTGGACACCAGCTCCTACGAGCAGTACTTC
d_call: .
clone_size: many
v_call: TRBV30
j_call: TRBJ2-7

cdr3_aa: CASSSPSANTGELFF
cdr3_nt: TGTGCCAGCAGCTCCCCCAGTGCGAACACCGGGGAGCTGTTTTTT
d_call: .
clone_size: .
v_call: TRBV5-4
j_call: TRBJ2-2

cdr3_aa: CAWRGAGAVFNYNEQFF
cdr3_nt: TGTGCCTGGAGGGGAGCGGGGGCCGTGTTTAATTACAATGAGCAGTTCTTC
d_call: TRBD2
clone_size: .
v_call: TRBV30
j_call: TRBJ2-1

cdr3_aa: CASGGGYGYTF
cdr3_nt: TGTGCCAGCGGGGGGGGCTATGGCTACACCTTC
d_call: .
clone_size: .
v_call: TRBV12-3/TRBV12-4
j_call: TRBJ1-2

cdr3_aa: CASSINRDRRYGYTF
cdr3_nt: TGTGCCAGTAGTATCAACCGGGACAGGCGCTATGGCTACACCTTC
d_call: TRBD1
clone_size: .
v_call: TRBV19
j_call: TRBJ1-2

cdr3_aa: CATSETGSRTEAFF
cdr3_nt: TGTGCCACCAGTGAGACAGGGTCGCGGACTGAAGCTTTCTTT
d_call: TRBD1
clone_size: .
v_call: TRBV24-1
j_call: TRBJ1-1

cdr3_aa: CASSSGPTGLSGNTIYF
cdr3_nt: TGTGCCAGCAGCTCAGGTCCGACAGGGCTATCTGGAAACACCATATATTTT
d_call: TRBD1
clone_size: few
v_call: TRBV28
j_call: TRBJ1-3

cdr3_aa: CASSYSSGEPPDEQFF
cdr3_nt: TGTGCCAGCAGTTACTCGTCAGGGGAACCCCCGGATGAGCAGTTCTTC
d_call: .
clone_size: .
v_call: TRBV6-6
j_call: TRBJ2-1

cdr3_aa: CASSPSVRGTGELFF
cdr3_nt: TGTGCCAGCTCACCCTCCGTTCGAGGGACCGGGGAGCTGTTTTTT
d_call: .
clone_size: .
v_call: TRBV18
j_call: TRBJ2-2